This T cell receptor (beta chain) comes out of a study of cytomegalovirus exposure and HLA in healthy donors. Broader study findings: Among TCR sequences, most were rare, though some public TCRs appeared in many donors. An analysis done earlier found most TCR beta V segments productive about 90% or about 30% of the time. Across all donors, roughly uniform sequencing depth was an assumption of the presence/absence analyses. The study recorded about 150 TCR beta chains that were cytomegalovirus-associated.

Points on this clone: Its target is unknown.

In the PCR, 60 Vbeta and 13 Jbeta primers were used. TCRdb's copy holds only in-frame clones and misses some; the assay was immunoSEQ multiplex PCR. The sample yields 160,000 or so clones, 65% to 85% seen once. This CDR3 is 15 amino acids long. V shed 0 bases and J 9 bases; nucleotides not matched to a gene: 11. CDR1 and CDR2 from the germline V gene are LGHNA and YNFKEQ. This receptor was obtained from a male donor in good health and CMV-seropositive. Input material: PBMCs. V usage is TRBV4-2 and J usage is TRBJ2-7; 7 bases agree with TRBD1. CDR3 loop: CASSQDGQAAGTQYF. The CDR3 DNA follows: TGTGCCAGCAGCCAAGATGGACAGGCCGCCGGGACGCAGTACTTC.